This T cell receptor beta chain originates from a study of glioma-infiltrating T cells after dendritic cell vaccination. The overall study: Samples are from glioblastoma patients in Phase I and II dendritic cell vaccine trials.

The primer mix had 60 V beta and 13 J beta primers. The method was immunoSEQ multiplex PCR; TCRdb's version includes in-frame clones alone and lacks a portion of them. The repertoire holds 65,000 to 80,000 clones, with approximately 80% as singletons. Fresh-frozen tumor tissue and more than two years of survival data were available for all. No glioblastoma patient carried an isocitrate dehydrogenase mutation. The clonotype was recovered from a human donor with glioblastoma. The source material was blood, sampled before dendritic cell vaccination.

CDR3 nucleotides: TGCGCCAGCAGCCAAGGGAGGCGTCAGCCCCAGCATTTT. Residues: CASSQGRRQPQHF. This chain connects TRBV4-3 to TRBJ1-5; D gene ambiguous. Germline CDR1 LGHNA, CDR2 YSLEER. The CDR3 spans 13 residues. V dropped 1 base and J dropped 6 bases, with 7 bases sitting between them.